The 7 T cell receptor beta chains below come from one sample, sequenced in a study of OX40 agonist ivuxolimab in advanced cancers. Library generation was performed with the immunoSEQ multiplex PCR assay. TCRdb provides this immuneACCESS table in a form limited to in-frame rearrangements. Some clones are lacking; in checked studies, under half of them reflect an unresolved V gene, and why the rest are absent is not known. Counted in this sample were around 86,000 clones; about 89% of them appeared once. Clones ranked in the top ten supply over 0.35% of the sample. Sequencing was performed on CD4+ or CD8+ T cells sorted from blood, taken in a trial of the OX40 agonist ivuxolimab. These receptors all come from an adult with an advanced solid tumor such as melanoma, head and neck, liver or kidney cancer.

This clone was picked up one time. The CDR3 reads CASSPRGTDSGANVLTF. In DNA form, the CDR3 reads TGTGCCAGCTCACCTCGCGGGACGGACTCTGGGGCCAACGTCCTGACTTTC. The rearrangement links TRBV18 to TRBJ2-6, with TRBD2 as a possible D gene (6 bases). The ends were cut back, 3 bases at V and 0 bases at J, with 12 bases in the middle. This CDR3 spans 17 amino acids. CDR1 is KGHSH and CDR2 is LQKENI in the germline V gene.

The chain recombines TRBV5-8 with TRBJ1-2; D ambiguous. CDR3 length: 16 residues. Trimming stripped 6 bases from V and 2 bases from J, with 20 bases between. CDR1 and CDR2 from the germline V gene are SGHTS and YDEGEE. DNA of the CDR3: TGTGCCAGCAACAACCCCCACAGAGCCGCCAACTATGGCTACACCTTC. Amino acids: CASNNPHRAANYGYTF. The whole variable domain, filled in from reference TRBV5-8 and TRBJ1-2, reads EAGVTQSPTHLIKTRGQQATLRCSPISGHTSVYWYQQALGLGLQFLLWYDEGEERNRGNFPPRFSGRQFPNYSSELNVNALELEDSALYLCASNNPHRAANYGYTFGSGTRLTVV.

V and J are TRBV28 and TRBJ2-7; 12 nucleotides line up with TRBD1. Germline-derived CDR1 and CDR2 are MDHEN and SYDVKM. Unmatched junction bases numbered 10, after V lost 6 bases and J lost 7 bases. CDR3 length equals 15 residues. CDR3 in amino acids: CASRSGTGGAGEQYF. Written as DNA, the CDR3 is TGTGCCAGCAGATCCGGGACAGGGGGCGCAGGGGAGCAGTACTTC.

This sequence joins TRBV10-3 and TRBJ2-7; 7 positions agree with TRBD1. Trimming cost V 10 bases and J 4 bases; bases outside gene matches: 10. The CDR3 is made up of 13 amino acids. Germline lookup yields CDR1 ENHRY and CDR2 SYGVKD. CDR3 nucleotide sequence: TGTGCCACCAGGACAGGCGGCGATTACGAGCAGTACTTC. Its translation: CATRTGGDYEQYF.

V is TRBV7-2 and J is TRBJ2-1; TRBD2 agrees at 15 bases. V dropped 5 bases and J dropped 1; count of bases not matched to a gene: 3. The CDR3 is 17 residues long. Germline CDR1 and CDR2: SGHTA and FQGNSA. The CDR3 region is CASSPGTSGRSYNEQFF. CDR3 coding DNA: TGTGCCAGCAGCCCCGGGACTAGCGGGAGGTCCTACAATGAGCAGTTCTTC.

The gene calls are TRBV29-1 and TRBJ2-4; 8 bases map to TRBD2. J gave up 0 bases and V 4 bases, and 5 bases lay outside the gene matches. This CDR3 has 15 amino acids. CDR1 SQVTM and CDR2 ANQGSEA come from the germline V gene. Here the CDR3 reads CSVAPGGRAKNIQYF. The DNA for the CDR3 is TGCAGCGTTGCCCCGGGAGGGCGAGCCAAAAACATTCAGTACTTC.

DNA for the CDR3: TGTGCCAGCTCACCTCTCGGGGGCCCTGAAGCTTTCTTT. Protein sequence: CASSPLGGPEAFF. This rearrangement joins TRBV18 to TRBJ1-1; D may be TRBD1 (6 bases). This CDR3 region has 13 residues. V was trimmed by 3 bases and J by 6 bases, leaving 11 bases between them. From germline, CDR1 is KGHSH and CDR2 LQKENI.